This entry is about one T cell receptor beta chain. Its antigen remains unknown. Clones were sequenced by immunoSEQ multiplex PCR, and TCRdb holds only the in-frame ones, with some missing. In the table there are some 40,000 clones, just over 90% of which are singletons. These data originate in a study of T cells in localized non-small cell lung cancer. Study observations and caveats: Blood T cell density predicted longer survival; adjacent-lung clonality, shorter. Owing to sequencing of a solitary tumor region, heterogeneity cannot be discounted. Highest T cell clonality was seen in uninvolved adjacent lung, surpassing that measured in tumor. For the top 100 tumor clones, a median about 50 also appeared in adjacent lung.

CDR1 KGHSH and CDR2 LQKENI come from the germline V gene. This CDR3 region has 12 residues. V lost 3 bases, J lost 1 base, and 3 bases lay in between. The V and J genes are TRBV18 and TRBJ1-1, with unresolved D. Material: peripheral blood, obtained before any cancer treatment. The TCR sequence derives from a female donor older than 55 with stage I lung adenocarcinoma. CDR3 sequence: CASSPGNTEAFF. CDR3 DNA sequence: TGTGCCAGCTCACCCGGGAACACTGAAGCTTTCTTT. Based on the CDR3 plus reference TRBV18 and TRBJ1-1, the full variable domain is NAGVMQNPRHLVRRRGQEARLRCSPMKGHSHVYWYRQLPEEGLKFMVYLQKENIIDESGMPKERFSAEFPKEGPSILRIQQVVRGDSAAYFCASSPGNTEAFFGQGTRLTVV.